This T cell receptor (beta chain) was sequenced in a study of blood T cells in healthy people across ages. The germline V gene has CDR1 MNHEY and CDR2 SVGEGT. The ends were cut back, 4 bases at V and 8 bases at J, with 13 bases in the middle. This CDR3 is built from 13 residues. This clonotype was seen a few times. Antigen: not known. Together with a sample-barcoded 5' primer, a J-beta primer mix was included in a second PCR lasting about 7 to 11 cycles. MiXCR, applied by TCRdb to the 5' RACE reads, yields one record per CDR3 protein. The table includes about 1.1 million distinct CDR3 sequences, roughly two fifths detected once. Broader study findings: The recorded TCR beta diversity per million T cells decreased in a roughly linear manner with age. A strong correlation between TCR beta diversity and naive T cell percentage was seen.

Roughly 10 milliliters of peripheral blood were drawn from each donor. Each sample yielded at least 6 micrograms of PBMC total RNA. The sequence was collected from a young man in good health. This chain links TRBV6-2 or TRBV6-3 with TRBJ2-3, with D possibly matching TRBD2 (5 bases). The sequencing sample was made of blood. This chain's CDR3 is CASSLGDSGTQYF. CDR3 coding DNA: TGTGCCAGCAGTTTGGGAGACTCGGGTACGCAGTATTTT.